Listed below are T cell receptor beta chains from one sample, sequenced in a study of CXCR3-negative and CXCR3-positive naive CD8 T cells. TCRdb reprocessed the 5' RACE reads and reports one entry per CDR3 protein, with no DNA. The listing contains around 61,000 distinct CDR3 sequences. Sequenced input: naive CXCR3+ CD8+ T cells from blood. The source of these receptors is a human donor in good health. Some clones in this sample may be carry-over from other donors' samples. Both conserved end residues are part of each CDR3. The order of the fields is CDR3 protein, J gene, CDR3 length, V gene.

CASSVKWTGENTDTQYF TRBJ2-3 17 TRBV4-3
CATSRTRDPQDEQFF TRBJ2-1 15 TRBV15
CASGGTGVGEQYF TRBJ2-7 13 TRBV7-2
CASSPGPRQYF TRBJ2-7 11 TRBV7-8
CASSLAGGLAGDEQFF TRBJ2-1 16 TRBV28
CSVEAEGREYEQYF TRBJ2-7 14 TRBV29-1
CASSLAAGLSYLAESDNEQFF TRBJ2-1 21 TRBV7-9
CASSYPRGQGIETQYF TRBJ2-5 16 TRBV6-2/TRBV6-3
CASSVLAGGHNEQFF TRBJ2-1 15 TRBV6-2/TRBV6-3
CASTDDDAREETQYF TRBJ2-5 15 TRBV28
CASSSDREEQFF TRBJ2-1 12 TRBV7-3
CSVALALKAPSYEQYF TRBJ2-7 16 TRBV29-1
CASSHPWRAYEQYF TRBJ2-7 14 TRBV14
CASSKRRCVGWGTEAFF TRBJ1-1 17 TRBV21-1
CASSLAGSYGYTF TRBJ1-2 13 TRBV12-3/TRBV12-4
CATRLSNYGYTF TRBJ1-2 12 TRBV7-2
CSATPDWTGDFNEQYF TRBJ2-7 16 TRBV20-1
CSVELTGLDEQYF TRBJ2-7 13 TRBV29-1
CSARDDEWDTQYF TRBJ2-3 13 TRBV20-1
CASGIQGWNYEQYF TRBJ2-7 14 TRBV7-8
CASSSEAGGSYEQYF TRBJ2-7 15 TRBV7-6
CSVEGTGKDYEQYF TRBJ2-7 14 TRBV29-1
CASSLGQVAQETQYF TRBJ2-5 15 TRBV28
CSARQGSYEQYF TRBJ2-7 12 TRBV20-1
CASSLTGHYEQYF TRBJ2-7 13 TRBV27
CASSAGGRGPLSPLHF TRBJ1-6 16 TRBV5-6
CASSLINGLETQYF TRBJ2-5 14 TRBV14
CASSSSTAPNEQFF TRBJ2-1 14 TRBV7-3
CASGSSAKNIQYF TRBJ2-4 13 TRBV7-9
CASTQVGVDTQYF TRBJ2-3 13 TRBV12-3/TRBV12-4
CASSFSGTGAYNEQFF TRBJ2-1 16 TRBV28
CASSQDPGQGTDGYTF TRBJ1-2 16 TRBV4-3
CASSRGRDAYQETQYF TRBJ2-5 16 TRBV11-2
CASSLVRGGVRTEAFF TRBJ1-1 16 TRBV14
CASSPRTGGAKTQYF TRBJ2-5 15 TRBV7-9
CASWGSYNEQFF TRBJ2-1 12 TRBV6-2/TRBV6-3
CASKGGYEQYF TRBJ2-7 11 TRBV11-3
CASSSTRLTGLETQYF TRBJ2-5 16 TRBV7-9
CASSPQTQGAQTYEQYF TRBJ2-7 17 TRBV4-1
CASSARQGLEQYF TRBJ2-7 13 TRBV7-9
CSVHSGTHSYEQYF TRBJ2-7 14 TRBV29-1
CSVNPQDRSHEQYF TRBJ2-7 14 TRBV29-1
CASSTSEGAQNIQYF TRBJ2-4 15 TRBV6-4
CASSLVVQIQETQYF TRBJ2-5 15 TRBV7-9
CASSHTGAGAYNEQFF TRBJ2-1 16 TRBV3-1
CASSHRQGNYGYTF TRBJ1-2 14 TRBV14
CASSHNDYSYNSPLHF TRBJ1-6 16 TRBV4-3
CASSTYPADNEQFF TRBJ2-1 14 TRBV12-3/TRBV12-4
CASSLAAGDYNEQFF TRBJ2-1 15 TRBV5-5
CASRAGVETQYF TRBJ2-5 12 TRBV19
CSVDRESEAFF TRBJ1-1 11 TRBV29-1
CASSPPPTGSDYGYTF TRBJ1-2 16 TRBV9
CASSQDSRNIQETQYF TRBJ2-5 16 TRBV14
CASSILGETQYF TRBJ2-5 12 TRBV19